These 28 T cell receptor beta chains were sequenced from one sample in a study of shared clonotypes between healthy human individuals. Assay used: immunoSEQ multiplex PCR; TCRdb lists only in-frame clones, some missing. The sample holds hundreds of thousands of clones, 90% to 97% seen once. CD45RO-negative, CCR7-positively selected cells formed the naive CD8 fraction, excluding terminally differentiated effector memory CD45RA+ cells. The sample consisted of naive CD8+ T cells sorted from blood. The receptors were gathered from a woman between 25 and 40 years old in good health.

The chain joins TRBV5-6 to TRBJ2-3; D gene ambiguous. Trimming removed 1 base from V and 2 bases from J, with 8 bases in between. This CDR3 contains 14 residues. Germline V gene lookup returns CDR1 SGHDT and CDR2 YYEEEE. CDR3 region: CASSLFTDTDTQYF. The DNA of the CDR3 is TGTGCCAGCAGCTTGTTTACAGACACAGATACGCAGTATTTT.

This rearrangement joins TRBV4-1 to TRBJ2-4; perhaps TRBD2 as D (6 bases). Germline V gene lookup returns CDR1 MGHRA and CDR2 YSYEKL. This CDR3 is built from 17 residues. Trimming removed 4 bases from V and 3 bases from J, with 19 bases in between. The CDR3, as DNA: TGCGCCAGCAGCCTAATCGGAGGGCCGATGGTCAAAAACATTCAGTACTTC. Protein product: CASSLIGGPMVKNIQYF.

This clone has only one observation. The chain links TRBV7-9 to TRBJ2-2; possible D gene TRBD1, 6 bases. Germline V gives CDR1 SEHNR, CDR2 FQNEAQ (reference sequence). Trimming took 5 bases from V and 4 from J, leaving 14 bases between them. The CDR3 totals 15 residues. The chain's CDR3 is CASSPWTARTGELFF. The CDR3, as DNA: TGTGCCAGCAGCCCGTGGACAGCGCGCACCGGGGAGCTGTTTTTT.

The chain links TRBV28 to TRBJ2-3, with TRBD2 matching 7 bases. CDR3 length equals 13 residues. V lost 8 bases to trimming and J lost 0 bases; unmatched junction nucleotides: 2. Per the germline V gene, CDR1 is MDHEN and CDR2 is SYDVKM. CDR3 coding DNA: TGTGCCAGCTGGGAGGGGAGCACAGATACGCAGTATTTT. This translates into CASWEGSTDTQYF. Looking up the rest from reference TRBV28 and TRBJ2-3 gives the full variable domain: DVKVTQSSRYLVKRTGEKVFLECVQDMDHENMFWYRQDPGLGLRLIYFSYDVKMKEKGDIPEGYSVSREKKERFSLILESASTNQTSMYLCASWEGSTDTQYFGPGTRLTVL.

The V and J genes are TRBV7-9 and TRBJ2-3; D ambiguous. In germline, CDR1 is SEHNR, CDR2 FQNEAQ (reference sequence). Trimming took 0 bases from V and 4 from J, leaving 11 bases between them. There are 15 residues in the CDR3. In DNA form, the CDR3 reads TGTGCCAGCAGCTTAGCAGGAACCCCACCAGATACGCAGTATTTT. Its translation: CASSLAGTPPDTQYF.

The gene calls are TRBV4-1 and TRBJ1-5; D gene unclear. The CDR3 is 16 residues long. The V gene's germline CDR1 is MGHRA and CDR2 YSYEKL. V was clipped by 0 bases and J by 0 bases, with 9 bases between them. The CDR3 nucleotides are TGCGCCAGCAGCCAAGATCGGAGCATTAGCAATCAGCCCCAGCATTTT. It encodes CASSQDRSISNQPQHF.

This rearrangement joins TRBV7-9 to TRBJ2-7; D is possibly TRBD1 (6 bases). The CDR3 has 12 residues. Germline CDR1 SEHNR, CDR2 FQNEAQ (reference sequence). Trimming stripped 5 bases from V and 4 bases from J, with 9 bases between. The CDR3 region is CASSIQGYEQYF. In DNA form, the CDR3 reads TGTGCCAGCAGCATACAGGGATACGAGCAGTACTTC.

This clone appeared a single time. This chain connects TRBV7-9 to TRBJ2-7; 7 nucleotides align to TRBD2. J gave up 4 bases and V 3 bases, and 9 bases lay outside the gene matches. The CDR3 runs to 15 residues. Germline V gene lookup returns CDR1 SEHNR and CDR2 FQNEAQ (reference sequence). The CDR3 DNA reads TGTGCCAGCAGCTTTGAGCGGGACCTTATATACGAGCAGTACTTC. This translates into CASSFERDLIYEQYF.

The rearrangement links TRBV11-2 to TRBJ2-1, with D possibly called TRBD1 or TRBD2 (5 bases each). Germline CDR1 is SGHAT and CDR2 is FQNNGV. The CDR3 spans 12 residues. Deletions cut 5 bases from V and 8 bases from J, with 10 bases between. The CDR3 region has the DNA TGTGCCAGCAGCGACTTGGGGGATGAGCAGTTCTTC. This gives the protein CASSDLGDEQFF.

This chain links TRBV11-2 with TRBJ1-1; 10 bases line up with TRBD1. J was trimmed by 3 bases and V by 4 bases; bases with no gene match: 8. The CDR3 has 16 amino acids. CDR1 and CDR2 from the germline V gene are SGHAT and FQNNGV. The CDR3 region is CASSSHVGTGDTEAFF. The CDR3 DNA follows: TGTGCCAGCAGCTCCCACGTCGGGACAGGGGACACTGAAGCTTTCTTT.

V gene TRBV30 combines with J gene TRBJ2-1, with D possibly matching TRBD2 (5 bases). Trimming removed 2 bases at V and 10 bases at J, with 9 bases between. Germline CDR1 GTSNPN, CDR2 SVGIG (reference sequence). This CDR3 is 11 amino acids long. The chain's CDR3 is CAWSWRAEQFF. CDR3 coding DNA: TGTGCCTGGAGTTGGCGGGCCGAGCAGTTCTTC.

This chain links TRBV2 with TRBJ2-1; maybe TRBD1 (5 bases). Trimming removed 3 bases at V and 2 bases at J, with 5 bases between. The germline CDR1 and CDR2 sequences are SNHLY and FYNNEI. The length of the CDR3 is 13 residues. For the CDR3, the DNA is TGTGCCAGCAGTGAGGACACCTACAATGAGCAGTTCTTC. Protein: CASSEDTYNEQFF. The variable domain in full, with the rest retrieved from reference TRBV2 and TRBJ2-1, is EPEVTQTPSHQVTQMGQEVILRCVPISNHLYFYWYRQILGQKVEFLVSFYNNEISEKSEIFDDQFSVERPDGSNFTLKIRSTKLEDSAMYFCASSEDTYNEQFFGPGTRLTVL.

This sequence joins TRBV19 and TRBJ2-2; no firm D call. CDR1 and CDR2 from the germline V gene are LNHDA and SQIVND (reference sequence). This CDR3 has 14 amino acids. V lost 5 bases and J lost 5, with 12 bases in between. The chain's CDR3 is CASSSSLMTGELFF. The CDR3, as DNA: TGTGCCAGTAGTTCTTCTCTTATGACCGGGGAGCTGTTTTTT.

The chain uses TRBV13 and TRBJ2-1; no clear D. Trimming left V 3 bases short and J 8 bases short, with 8 bases between. Germline CDR1 reads PRHDT; CDR2 reads FYEKMQ (reference sequence). CDR3 length: 12 amino acids. Written as DNA, the CDR3 is TGTGCCAGCAGCTTGGGGTACGATGAGCAGTTCTTC. The encoded protein is CASSLGYDEQFF.

The chain recombines TRBV28 with TRBJ2-5, with unresolved D. This CDR3 comprises 12 residues. In germline, CDR1 is MDHEN, CDR2 SYDVKM. Trimming cost V 3 bases and J 0 bases, with 2 bases left between them. CDR3 loop: CASSLNQETQYF. CDR3 DNA sequence: TGTGCCAGCAGTTTGAACCAAGAGACCCAGTACTTC.

This chain joins TRBV7-9 and TRBJ2-1, with TRBD1 identical over 8 bases. The length of the CDR3 is 15 residues. Germline CDR1 reads SEHNR; CDR2 reads FQNEAQ (reference sequence). The J segment lost 0 bases and the V segment lost 3 bases, leaving 1 base of the junction unmatched. The CDR3 DNA sequence: TGTGCCAGCAGCTTTCAGGGGGCCTCCTACAATGAGCAGTTCTTC. Amino acids: CASSFQGASYNEQFF.

The chain links TRBV27 to TRBJ1-1, with D uncertain. V was shortened by 2 bases and J by 9 bases, with 10 bases between the two germline ends. This CDR3 contains 12 residues. Per germline, CDR1 MNHEY and CDR2 SMNVEV (reference sequence). This CDR3 is CASSLVLGKAFF. The CDR3, as DNA: TGTGCCAGCAGTTTAGTCCTGGGTAAAGCTTTCTTT.

This chain connects TRBV6-6 to TRBJ2-7; 12 bases are shared with TRBD2. Germline V gives CDR1 MNHNY, CDR2 SVGAGI (reference sequence). V lost 6 bases, J lost 6 bases, and 9 bases stayed unmatched. This CDR3 has 15 amino acids. CDR3 residues: CASRGLAGNFGEQYF. The CDR3 DNA reads as TGTGCCAGCAGAGGACTAGCGGGGAATTTCGGCGAGCAGTACTTC.

The rearrangement joins TRBV10-2 to TRBJ2-7; D not certain. Trimming left V 3 bases short and J 3 bases short, with 9 bases between. The germline V gene encodes CDR1 WSHSY and CDR2 SAAADI. This CDR3 region has 13 residues. The CDR3 DNA reads as TGCGCCAGCAGTGATTCTCCTGACTACGAGCAGTACTTC. Its translation: CASSDSPDYEQYF.

V and J are TRBV13 and TRBJ1-3; D gene ambiguous. Trimming shortened V by 2 bases and J by 3 bases, and 8 bases separated the two germline ends. This CDR3 contains 14 residues. Per the germline V gene, CDR1 is PRHDT and CDR2 is FYEKMQ (reference sequence). In DNA, the CDR3 is TGTGCCAGCAGCTTATTTGCAGGTGGAAACACCATATATTTT. Its protein product is CASSLFAGGNTIYF.

The chain combines TRBV30 with TRBJ2-5; tentatively, D is TRBD1 (7 bases). The J call is doubtful: the DNA matches TRBJ2-7 better. Germline V lookup: CDR1 GTSNPN, CDR2 SVGIG (reference sequence). The CDR3 is 14 amino acids. CDR3 in amino acids: CAWPLEEGAGEQYF. As DNA, the CDR3 is TGTGCCTGGCCACTCGAGGAGGGGGCTGGCGAGCAGTACTTC.

The chain has TRBV7-8 and TRBJ1-2; possibly TRBD1 for D (6 bases). CDR1 and CDR2 (germline): SGHVS, FQNEAQ. This CDR3 is 14 amino acids long. V gave up 1 base and J gave up 4 bases, with 10 bases separating them. The CDR3 protein is CASSLEGGIYGYTF. The CDR3 region has the DNA TGTGCCAGCAGCTTAGAAGGGGGGATCTATGGCTACACCTTC. The variable domain in full, completed from reference TRBV7-8 and TRBJ1-2, reads GAGVSQSPRYKVAKRGQDVALRCDPISGHVSLFWYQQALGQGPEFLTYFQNEAQLDKSGLPSDRFFAERPEGSVSTLKIQRTQQEDSAVYLCASSLEGGIYGYTFGSGTRLTVV.

This sequence joins TRBV5-6 and TRBJ2-7; perhaps TRBD2 as D (5 bases). Germline CDR1 is SGHDT and CDR2 is YYEEEE. Trimming left V 2 bases short and J 6 bases short, with 15 bases between. This CDR3 is built from 14 residues. The DNA of the CDR3 is TGTGCCAGCAGCTTAATCGGGGTGGGAAGCGAGCAGTACTTC. It is translated as CASSLIGVGSEQYF.

The J gene is TRBJ2-7, the V gene TRBV28; D may be TRBD1 (5 bases). This CDR3 comprises 14 residues. V lost 2 bases, J lost 3 bases, and 11 bases lay in between. In germline, CDR1 is MDHEN, CDR2 SYDVKM. CDR3 in amino acids: CASSLGASFYEQYF. Written as DNA, the CDR3 is TGTGCCAGCAGTTTAGGGGCTAGTTTCTACGAGCAGTACTTC.

The table lists this clone with a count of one. The J gene is TRBJ2-5, the V gene TRBV2; 9 nucleotides line up with TRBD1. The last part of the DNA fits TRBJ2-7 better; the J call may be wrong. In germline, CDR1 is SNHLY, CDR2 FYNNEI. CDR3 length: 16 residues. This CDR3 is CASSERTQDRGYEQYF. CDR3 sequence (DNA): TGTGCCAGCAGTGAGCGGACCCAGGACAGGGGCTACGAGCAGTACTTC.

The chain joins TRBV5-1 to TRBJ2-7; 11 nucleotides agree with TRBD1. CDR1 and CDR2 from the germline V gene are SGHRS and YFSETQ. V gave up 4 bases and J gave up 4 bases; unmatched junction bases: 4. This CDR3 spans 14 amino acids. The CDR3 region has the DNA TGCGCCAGCAGCGTGGGACAGGGGGAATACGAGCAGTACTTC. Translated, it gives CASSVGQGEYEQYF.

This chain connects TRBV27 to TRBJ2-7, with 11 bases fitting TRBD2. The CDR3 length is 18 residues. Germline CDR1 is MNHEY and CDR2 is SMNVEV (reference sequence). Trimming removed 5 bases from V and 0 bases from J; junction bases left unmatched: 12. The CDR3 DNA reads as TGTGCCAGCAGTCCTATAGCCCCGACTAGCGGGATCTCCTACGAGCAGTACTTC. Residues: CASSPIAPTSGISYEQYF.

The V gene is TRBV29-1, the J gene TRBJ1-1, with a possible D match to TRBD1 (5 bases). Germline values: CDR1 SQVTM, CDR2 ANQGSEA. The CDR3 loop spans 13 amino acids. Deletions cut 5 bases from V and 5 bases from J, with 15 bases between. DNA for the CDR3: TGCAGCGTTCCGGGGGAGGGAGTGACTGAAGCTTTCTTT. As protein: CSVPGEGVTEAFF. Full variable domain (missing parts from reference TRBV29-1 and TRBJ1-1): SAVISQKPSRDICQRGTSLTIQCQVDSQVTMMFWYRQQPGQSLTLIATANQGSEATYESGFVIDKFPISRPNLTFSTLTVSNMSPEDSSIYLCSVPGEGVTEAFFGQGTRLTVV.